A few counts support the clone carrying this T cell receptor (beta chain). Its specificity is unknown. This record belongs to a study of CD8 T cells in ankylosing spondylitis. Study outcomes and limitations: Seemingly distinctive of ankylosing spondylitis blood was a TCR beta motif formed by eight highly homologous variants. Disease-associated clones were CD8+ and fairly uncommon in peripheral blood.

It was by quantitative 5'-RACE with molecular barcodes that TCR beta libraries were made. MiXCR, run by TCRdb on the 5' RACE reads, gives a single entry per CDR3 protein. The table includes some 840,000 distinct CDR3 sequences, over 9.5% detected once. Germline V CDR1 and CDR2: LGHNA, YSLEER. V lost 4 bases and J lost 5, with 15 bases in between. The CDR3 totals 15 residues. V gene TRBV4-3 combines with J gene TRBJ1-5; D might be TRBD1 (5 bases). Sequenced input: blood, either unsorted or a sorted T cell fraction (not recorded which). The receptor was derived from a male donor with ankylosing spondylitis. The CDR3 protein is CASSPGLGVDQPQHF. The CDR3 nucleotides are TGCGCCAGCAGCCCCGGACTAGGGGTGGATCAGCCCCAGCATTTT.